The 20 T cell receptor beta chains presented below share a single source sample, sequenced in a study of OX40 agonist ivuxolimab in advanced cancers. Clones were sequenced by immunoSEQ multiplex PCR, and TCRdb holds only the in-frame ones, with some missing. The top ten hold around 0.96% of the sample, which has 63,000 or so clones, about four fifths seen once. The sample consisted of CD4+ or CD8+ T cells sorted from blood, taken in a trial of the OX40 agonist ivuxolimab. These receptor sequences come from an adult with an advanced solid tumor such as melanoma, head and neck, liver or kidney cancer.

This clone showed up just a few times. This sequence joins TRBV4-1 and TRBJ2-7, with a possible D match to TRBD1 (6 bases). V lost 2 bases to trimming and J lost 5 bases, with 13 bases between them. The CDR3 length is 14 residues. Germline V gene sequence: CDR1 MGHRA, CDR2 YSYEKL. The CDR3 loop reads CASSQPTGIHEQYF. The CDR3 DNA is TGCGCCAGCAGCCAACCCACAGGGATACACGAGCAGTACTTC.

The table lists this clone with a count of one. The genes are TRBV15 and TRBJ1-3; a weak D match, TRBD1 (5 bases). Trimming removed 4 bases at V and 2 bases at J, with 12 bases between. Germline V gene lookup returns CDR1 LNHNV and CDR2 YYDKDF (reference sequence). The CDR3 length is 15 residues. CDR3 sequence: CATSNARVAGNTIYF. CDR3 DNA sequence: TGTGCCACCAGCAATGCCAGGGTGGCTGGAAACACCATATATTTT. The full variable domain, rest sourced from reference TRBV15 and TRBJ1-3, is DAMVIQNPRYQVTQFGKPVTLSCSQTLNHNVMYWYQQKSSQAPKLLFHYYDKDFNNEADTPDNFQSRRPNTSFCFLDIRSPGLGDTAMYLCATSNARVAGNTIYFGEGSWLTVV.

V is TRBV5-6 and J is TRBJ1-2, with D hard to call. Trimming pared 6 bases from V and 8 bases from J, leaving 14 bases between. The CDR3 length is 12 residues. Looked up from germline, CDR1 is SGHDT and CDR2 is YYEEEE. CDR3 sequence reads: CASMAGLSGYTF. DNA of the CDR3: TGTGCCAGCATGGCTGGTCTCTCGGGCTACACCTTC.

The chain links TRBV4-1 to TRBJ2-6, with a possible D match to TRBD2 (5 bases). The CDR3 contains 17 residues. The germline V gene encodes CDR1 MGHRA and CDR2 YSYEKL. Trimming cost V 4 bases and J 2 bases, with 15 bases left between them. Written as DNA, the CDR3 is TGCGCCAGCAGCCCCTACCGGACGGGGACTGGGGCCAACGTCCTGACTTTC. Protein product: CASSPYRTGTGANVLTF.

V usage is TRBV27 and J usage is TRBJ2-5, with D possibly being TRBD2 (7 bases). V was clipped by 5 bases and J by 4 bases, with 17 bases between them. The germline V gene encodes CDR1 MNHEY and CDR2 SMNVEV (reference sequence). The CDR3 is 15 residues long. The CDR3 spells CASSDRGGASETQYF. DNA of the CDR3: TGTGCCAGCAGTGACCGTGGGGGGGCCTCAGAGACCCAGTACTTC.

The chain combines TRBV5-8 with TRBJ2-4; D is ambiguous. The CDR3 is made up of 12 amino acids. With 4 bases removed from V and 5 bases from J, the gap between germline ends came to 7 bases. From germline, CDR1 is SGHTS and CDR2 YDEGEE. CDR3 region: CASSASENIQYF. For the CDR3, the DNA is TGTGCCAGCAGCGCATCCGAAAACATTCAGTACTTC.

This clone was picked up a small number of times. CDR3 sequence reads: CASSLGGTGNTEAFF. Here the CDR3 DNA reads TGTGCCAGCAGTTTAGGCGGGACAGGGAACACTGAAGCTTTCTTT. The V call is TRBV27, the J call TRBJ1-1; TRBD1 agrees at 8 bases. This CDR3 contains 15 residues. Germline CDR1 reads MNHEY; CDR2 reads SMNVEV (reference sequence). V was pared by 2 bases and J by 1 base, with 3 bases of the junction left unmatched.

The chain combines TRBV11-3 with TRBJ2-1, with 11 bases aligning to TRBD2. J lost 8 bases, V lost 1 base, and 4 bases had no gene match. This CDR3 is built from 15 residues. Germline-derived CDR1 and CDR2 are SGHNT and YENEEA. The chain's CDR3 is CASSLGLAGTDEQFF. The CDR3, as DNA: TGTGCCAGCAGCTTAGGACTAGCGGGGACCGATGAGCAGTTCTTC.

The chain links TRBV6-5 to TRBJ2-3, with TRBD1 matching 8 bases. The germline V gene has CDR1 MNHEY and CDR2 SVGAGI. CDR3 length equals 15 residues. V was pared by 2 bases and J by 4 bases, with 5 bases of the junction left unmatched. CDR3 in DNA: TGTGCCAGCAGTTACGGCAGGGGGCTCCCAGATACGCAGTATTTT. Translating gives CASSYGRGLPDTQYF.

The chain combines TRBV5-1 with TRBJ2-7; 10 nucleotides line up with TRBD2. Trimming at V came to 4 bases and at J to 3 bases, leaving 4 bases not matched to a gene. CDR1 and CDR2 (germline): SGHRS, YFSETQ. The CDR3 has 14 amino acids. The CDR3 is CASSTSGGVYEQYF. In DNA, the CDR3 is TGCGCCAGCAGCACGAGCGGGGGGGTCTACGAGCAGTACTTC.

This chain connects TRBV11-2 to TRBJ1-3; D remains unclear. CDR3 length: 14 residues. Trimming removed 0 bases at V and 1 base at J, with 4 bases between. In germline, CDR1 is SGHAT, CDR2 FQNNGV. CDR3 residues: CASSLEQSGNTIYF. The CDR3 DNA reads as TGTGCCAGCAGCTTAGAGCAGTCTGGAAACACCATATATTTT.

The rearrangement uses TRBV5-1 and TRBJ2-5, with TRBD1 matching 7 bases. After removal of 1 base from V and 3 bases from J, the junction contained 6 bases not matched to a gene. This CDR3 comprises 15 residues. Germline CDR1 SGHRS, CDR2 YFSETQ. CDR3 nucleotide sequence: TGCGCCAGCAGCTTGCTGCCAGGGGGAGAAGAGACCCAGTACTTC. Its protein product is CASSLLPGGEETQYF.

The CDR3, as DNA: TGTGCCAGCAGCCCGAATCCTGCCAGCAATCAGCCCCAGCATTTT. Translation: CASSPNPASNQPQHF. The chain joins TRBV7-9 to TRBJ1-5; D gene uncertain. Germline V lookup: CDR1 SEHNR, CDR2 FQNEAQ (reference sequence). There are 15 residues in the CDR3. The V end lost 5 bases, the J end lost 1 base, and 12 bases lay between the germline ends.

This clone showed up just a few times. This rearrangement joins TRBV6-5 to TRBJ2-5; perhaps TRBD2 as D (6 bases). Germline CDR1 and CDR2: MNHEY and SVGAGI. The CDR3 is made up of 15 amino acids. Trimming pared 4 bases from V and 3 bases from J, leaving 15 bases between. DNA of the CDR3: TGTGCCAGCAGTTCCCCCCGGGAGAGGGAAGAGACCCAGTACTTC. This encodes CASSSPREREETQYF.

This clone was detected only once. The chain combines TRBV27 with TRBJ2-3; 9 bases map to TRBD1. Germline V gene sequence: CDR1 MNHEY, CDR2 SMNVEV (reference sequence). With 6 bases clipped from V and 3 bases from J, the junction kept 4 bases outside the gene matches. The CDR3 is 14 residues long. This CDR3 is CASRKQGATDTQYF. In DNA form, the CDR3 reads TGTGCCAGCAGGAAACAGGGGGCTACAGATACGCAGTATTTT.

J is TRBJ1-4 and V is TRBV28; 8 bases match TRBD1. This CDR3 region has 14 residues. The V gene end was trimmed by 4 bases and the J gene end by 7 bases; junction bases not matched to a gene: 5. Germline V lookup: CDR1 MDHEN, CDR2 SYDVKM. CDR3 DNA: TGTGCCAGCAGTTCAGGGGGCGTACTTGAAAAACTGTTTTTT. Its protein product is CASSSGGVLEKLFF. The full variable domain, completed using reference TRBV28 and TRBJ1-4, is DVKVTQSSRYLVKRTGEKVFLECVQDMDHENMFWYRQDPGLGLRLIYFSYDVKMKEKGDIPEGYSVSREKKERFSLILESASTNQTSMYLCASSSGGVLEKLFFGSGTQLSVL.

The chain employs TRBV7-6 and TRBJ1-2; 11 bases match TRBD1. This CDR3 spans 15 amino acids. CDR1 is SGHVS and CDR2 is FNYEAQ in the germline V gene. V lost 1 base, J lost 8 bases, and 6 bases stayed unmatched. The CDR3 reads CASSLGTGGQEGYTF. The CDR3 bases are TGTGCCAGCAGCTTAGGGACAGGGGGCCAGGAGGGCTACACCTTC.

This clone was detected only a few times. This chain links TRBV6-5 with TRBJ1-5, with D unresolved. Germline V gene lookup returns CDR1 MNHEY and CDR2 SVGAGI. This CDR3 has 14 amino acids. V was shortened by 5 bases and J by 3 bases, with 11 bases between the two germline ends. CDR3 DNA: TGTGCCAGCAGTCTTCGACGGGACAATCAGCCCCAGCATTTT. Protein product: CASSLRRDNQPQHF.

The chain employs TRBV10-2 and TRBJ1-1; maybe TRBD1 (5 bases). Trimming shortened V by 7 bases and J by 3 bases, and 12 bases separated the two germline ends. The germline V gene has CDR1 WSHSY and CDR2 SAAADI. The CDR3 loop spans 13 amino acids. DNA of the CDR3: TGCGCCAGCACCTTACAGGCATACACTGAAGCTTTCTTT. This translates into CASTLQAYTEAFF.

V gene TRBV30 combines with J gene TRBJ1-3, with TRBD1 identical over 10 bases. Germline values: CDR1 GTSNPN, CDR2 SVGIG (reference sequence). The CDR3 covers 14 residues. After removal of 2 bases from V and 8 bases from J, the junction contained 6 bases not matched to a gene. In DNA form, the CDR3 reads TGTGCCTGGAGTCTAGGTGGGACAGGGGACACCATATATTTT. Protein product: CAWSLGGTGDTIYF.